What follows describes a single T cell receptor beta chain. 60 Vbeta and 13 Jbeta primers were used in PCR. Assay: immunoSEQ multiplex PCR; the TCRdb copy retains only in-frame clones and omits some. The sample gives about 160,000 clones, less than 80% of which show up once; about 4.4% is in the top ten. Germline values: CDR1 ENHRY, CDR2 SYGVKD. V was cut by 0 bases and J by 6 bases, with 11 bases left in between. The CDR3 runs 14 residues. These data originate in a study of cytomegalovirus exposure and HLA in healthy donors. V is TRBV10-3 and J is TRBJ1-1, with D tentatively TRBD1 (6 bases). The sequence was collected from a middle-aged man in good health and CMV-seronegative. Specimen: PBMCs. CDR3 sequence: CAISESGEGAEAFF. The CDR3 nucleotides are TGTGCCATCAGTGAGTCTGGGGAGGGGGCTGAAGCTTTCTTT.